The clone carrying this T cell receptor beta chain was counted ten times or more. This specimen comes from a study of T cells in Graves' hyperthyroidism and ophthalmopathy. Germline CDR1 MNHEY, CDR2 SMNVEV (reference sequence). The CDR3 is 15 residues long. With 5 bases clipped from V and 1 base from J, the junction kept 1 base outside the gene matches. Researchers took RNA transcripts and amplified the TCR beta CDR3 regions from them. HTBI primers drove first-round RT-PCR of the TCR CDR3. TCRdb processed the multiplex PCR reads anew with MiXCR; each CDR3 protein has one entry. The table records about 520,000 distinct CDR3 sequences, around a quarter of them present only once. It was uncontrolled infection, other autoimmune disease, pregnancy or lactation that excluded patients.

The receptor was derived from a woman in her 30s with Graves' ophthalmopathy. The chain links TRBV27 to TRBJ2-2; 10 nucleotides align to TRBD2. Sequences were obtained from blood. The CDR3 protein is CASSRLAGNTGELFF. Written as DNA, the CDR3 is TGTGCCAGCAGTCGACTAGCGGGGAACACCGGGGAGCTGTTTTTT.